The subject of this entry is one T cell receptor beta chain. Per the germline V gene, CDR1 is SGHTA and CDR2 is FQGNSA. V was trimmed by 0 bases and J by 7 bases, leaving 6 bases between them. CDR3 length equals 12 residues. Only in-frame clones appear in the TCRdb table, and some are missing; sequencing was by immunoSEQ multiplex PCR. In the table there are a few hundred thousand clones, 86% of which are singletons. The sample is drawn from a study of blood T cell repertoires in COVID-19. This sequence originates from a woman between 45 and 65 years old with acute or convalescent COVID-19. Source material: peripheral blood. V and J are TRBV7-2 and TRBJ1-1, with no clear D. In nucleotides, the CDR3 is TGTGCCAGCAGCTTAGCTGGCGGTGAAGCTTTCTTT. Protein sequence: CASSLAGGEAFF.